The 25 T cell receptor beta chains given below trace back to one sample, sequenced in a study of cytotoxic CD8 clonotypes in ibrutinib-treated CLL. Here immunoSEQ multiplex PCR was the method, and the copy in TCRdb shows in-frame clones only, minus some. The sample has over 130,000 clones, approximately 80% seen once. The sample was PBMCs, taken after 36 months of ibrutinib treatment. The receptors stem from a human donor with chronic lymphocytic leukemia.

This clone showed up just once. The rearrangement joins TRBV28 to TRBJ1-2; 7 nucleotides match TRBD1. Germline V gene sequence: CDR1 MDHEN, CDR2 SYDVKM. This CDR3 region has 15 residues. V was clipped by 6 bases and J by 1 base; unmatched bases: 8. The CDR3 region has the DNA TGTGCCAGCAGCCCTCCAGGGGGTCTTAACTATGGCTACACCTTC. Translated, it gives CASSPPGGLNYGYTF.

The chain uses TRBV5-1 and TRBJ2-5, with 10 nucleotides matching TRBD2. The CDR3 has 14 amino acids. V dropped 4 bases and J dropped 3; count of bases not matched to a gene: 3. Germline V gives CDR1 SGHRS, CDR2 YFSETQ. The CDR3 nucleotides are TGCGCCAGCAGCCCCACTAGCGGGGAAGAGACCCAGTACTTC. It is translated as CASSPTSGEETQYF.

The chain joins TRBV7-9 to TRBJ2-1, with D perhaps matching TRBD2 (5 bases). V was trimmed by 3 bases and J by 8 bases, leaving 20 bases between them. Germline CDR1 and CDR2: SEHNR and FQNEAQ (reference sequence). The CDR3 length is 16 residues. DNA for the CDR3: TGTGCCAGCAGCTTTCTAATCCGGGAACCGCACGATGAGCAGTTCTTC. Translating gives CASSFLIREPHDEQFF.

This sequence joins TRBV4-1 and TRBJ1-5, with TRBD1 as a possible D gene (6 bases). Deletions cut 7 bases from V and 0 bases from J, with 19 bases between. Germline V gives CDR1 MGHRA, CDR2 YSYEKL. This CDR3 has 17 residues. This chain's CDR3 is CASTDLGGGHSNQPQHF. Written as DNA, the CDR3 is TGCGCCAGCACCGACCTCGGGGGGGGACATAGCAATCAGCCCCAGCATTTT.

This chain joins TRBV7-9 and TRBJ2-7; 7 nucleotides align to TRBD1. Germline values: CDR1 SEHNR, CDR2 FQNEAQ (reference sequence). Unmatched junction bases numbered 12, after V lost 5 bases and J lost 5 bases. CDR3 length: 15 residues. CDR3 nucleotide sequence: TGTGCCAGCAGCAAGACAGGGTCCCTTAGGGACGAGCAGTACTTC. This gives the protein CASSKTGSLRDEQYF.

This chain joins TRBV19 and TRBJ1-4, with TRBD1 as a possible D gene (5 bases). The CDR3 loop spans 15 amino acids. Trimming took off 4 bases at V and 3 bases at J, with 12 bases between the two ends. Germline values: CDR1 LNHDA, CDR2 SQIVND (reference sequence). CDR3 nucleotides: TGTGCCAGTAGTAGGCTGGGGCAAGCTAATGAAAAACTGTTTTTT. Its translation: CASSRLGQANEKLFF. Full variable domain (rest looked up from reference TRBV19 and TRBJ1-4): DGGITQSPKYLFRKEGQNVTLSCEQNLNHDAMYWYRQDPGQGLRLIYYSQIVNDFQKGDIAEGYSVSREKKESFPLTVTSAQKNPTAFYLCASSRLGQANEKLFFGSGTQLSVL.

The CDR3 reads CAWSAPQAGNQPQHF. CDR3 bases: TGTGCCTGGAGCGCCCCCCAGGCGGGCAATCAGCCCCAGCATTTT. The chain couples TRBV30 to TRBJ1-5; D gene unclear. Germline-derived CDR1 and CDR2 are GTSNPN and SVGIG (reference sequence). This CDR3 has 15 residues. V was cut by 3 bases and J by 2 bases, with 14 bases left in between.

This chain connects TRBV5-1 to TRBJ1-1; D call uncertain. The CDR3 has 15 residues. Deletions cut 4 bases from V and 2 bases from J, with 15 bases between. Germline lookup yields CDR1 SGHRS and CDR2 YFSETQ. Written as DNA, the CDR3 is TGCGCCAGCAGCCAGTTCCCGGATAAAAACACTGAAGCTTTCTTT. This encodes CASSQFPDKNTEAFF.

This chain joins TRBV4-1 and TRBJ2-7; 8 bases match TRBD1. Germline CDR1 MGHRA, CDR2 YSYEKL. This CDR3 region has 16 residues. V lost 3 bases, J lost 4 bases, and 11 bases stayed unmatched. The CDR3 nucleotides are TGCGCCAGCAGCCAGGGGGGTGGACAGGGCAGGTACGAGCAGTACTTC. Protein product: CASSQGGGQGRYEQYF.

The chain joins TRBV6-5 to TRBJ2-5; D is unresolved. The CDR3 consists of 12 residues. CDR1 is MNHEY, CDR2 SVGAGI, per germline. V dropped 6 bases and J dropped 5 bases, with 10 bases sitting between them. CDR3 in amino acids: CASSAAGETQYF. The CDR3 nucleotides read TGTGCCAGCAGCGCCGCCGGGGAGACCCAGTACTTC.

This sequence joins TRBV5-4 and TRBJ2-7; 14 bases map to TRBD2. The CDR3 length is 16 residues. Germline lookup yields CDR1 SGHNT and CDR2 YYREEE (reference sequence). V shed 4 bases, J shed 3 bases, and the junction held 6 bases outside the gene matches. The CDR3 spells CASSAGLAGDLYEQYF. The CDR3 DNA is TGTGCCAGCAGCGCGGGACTAGCGGGGGACCTCTACGAGCAGTACTTC.

The DNA of the CDR3 is TGTGCCAGCAGCCACCTTGGGACCCCAGATACGCAGTATTTT. It encodes CASSHLGTPDTQYF. The rearrangement links TRBV4-2 to TRBJ2-3; D may match TRBD1 or TRBD2 (5 bases each). The V end was cut by 3 bases, the J end by 4 bases, with 11 bases between. The CDR3 has 14 residues. The germline V gene encodes CDR1 LGHNA and CDR2 YNFKEQ.

The chain is built from TRBV18 and TRBJ2-1; 7 nucleotides align to TRBD2. V trimming: 2 bases; J trimming: 0 bases; junction bases outside the gene matches: 7. Germline CDR1 reads KGHSH; CDR2 reads LQKENI. The length of the CDR3 is 17 residues. The CDR3 coding sequence is TGTGCCAGCTCACCAGCTAGCGGAGGGAGCTCCTACAATGAGCAGTTCTTC. Amino acids: CASSPASGGSSYNEQFF.

This clone has at least ten counts. The chain couples TRBV30 to TRBJ2-7; TRBD1 or TRBD2 may be the D gene (5 bases each). Germline V gene sequence: CDR1 GTSNPN, CDR2 SVGIG (reference sequence). With 1 base removed from V and 3 bases from J, the gap between germline ends came to 13 bases. The CDR3 is 14 amino acids. In DNA form, the CDR3 reads TGTGCCTGGAGTGGGGACCAGAGGAGCTACGAGCAGTACTTC. This sequence encodes CAWSGDQRSYEQYF.

This rearrangement joins TRBV4-1 to TRBJ2-3; the match to TRBD2 covers 13 bases. The germline CDR1 and CDR2 sequences are MGHRA and YSYEKL. The CDR3 is 18 residues long. The J segment lost 8 bases and the V segment lost 1 base, leaving 12 bases of the junction unmatched. CDR3 nucleotides: TGCGCCAGCAGCCAAGTCCCGGGACTAGCGGGGACACTTGTTACGCAGTATTTT. Translated: CASSQVPGLAGTLVTQYF.

This clone was seen once. The J gene is TRBJ2-1, the V gene TRBV14, with TRBD2 identical over 9 bases. J gave up 6 bases and V 3 bases, and 12 bases lay outside the gene matches. The CDR3 contains 17 residues. CDR1 SGHDN and CDR2 FVKESK come from the germline V gene. CDR3 sequence reads: CASSQIIGGRDSNEQFF. The CDR3 coding sequence is TGTGCCAGCAGCCAGATAATCGGCGGGAGGGACTCCAATGAGCAGTTCTTC.

The chain has TRBV6-5 and TRBJ1-2; D is possibly TRBD1 (6 bases). Germline CDR1 is MNHEY and CDR2 is SVGAGI. The CDR3 sequence is 14 residues long. V was clipped by 6 bases and J by 4 bases, with 15 bases between them. In DNA, the CDR3 is TGTGCCAGCAGAAAAGCCGGACAGTCCTATGGCTACACCTTC. Protein product: CASRKAGQSYGYTF.

The J gene is TRBJ2-7, the V gene TRBV6-5; the D gene is possibly TRBD2 (5 bases). The V and J ends lost 1 base and 3 bases respectively, with 10 bases between them. The germline V gene has CDR1 MNHEY and CDR2 SVGAGI. This CDR3 comprises 14 residues. CDR3 amino acids: CASSYWGAGYEQYF. The CDR3 bases are TGTGCCAGCAGTTACTGGGGAGCAGGCTACGAGCAGTACTTC.

This clone has just a few counts. The rearrangement uses TRBV6-5 and TRBJ2-2; D may correspond to TRBD1 or TRBD2 (5 bases each). This CDR3 contains 13 residues. Trimming stripped 5 bases from V and 6 bases from J, with 10 bases between. Germline values: CDR1 MNHEY, CDR2 SVGAGI. CDR3 residues: CASSDRGAGELFF. CDR3 bases: TGTGCCAGCAGTGATAGGGGAGCCGGGGAGCTGTTTTTT.

This chain uses TRBV28 with TRBJ1-1; TRBD1 agrees at 9 bases. Germline lookup yields CDR1 MDHEN and CDR2 SYDVKM. This CDR3 spans 16 amino acids. Trimming at V came to 6 bases and at J to 0 bases, leaving 8 bases not matched to a gene. Here the CDR3 reads CASRLRQGVLNTEAFF. The DNA for the CDR3 is TGTGCCAGCAGACTCCGACAGGGGGTTCTGAACACTGAAGCTTTCTTT. Combining the CDR3 with reference TRBV28 and TRBJ1-1 gives the whole variable domain DVKVTQSSRYLVKRTGEKVFLECVQDMDHENMFWYRQDPGLGLRLIYFSYDVKMKEKGDIPEGYSVSREKKERFSLILESASTNQTSMYLCASRLRQGVLNTEAFFGQGTRLTVV.

The rearrangement uses TRBV28 and TRBJ1-2; a possible D gene is TRBD1 (6 bases). Germline CDR1 and CDR2: MDHEN and SYDVKM. This CDR3 comprises 19 residues. The V end was cut by 1 base, the J end by 8 bases, with 29 bases between. The CDR3 is CASSLYSRGGRTGSYGYTF. The DNA for the CDR3 is TGTGCCAGCAGTTTATATTCCCGTGGGGGACGAACAGGGAGTTACGGCTACACCTTC.

This chain connects TRBV7-9 to TRBJ2-7; possibly TRBD2 for D (6 bases). The CDR3 runs to 14 residues. Trimming left V 4 bases short and J 6 bases short, with 16 bases between. Germline lookup yields CDR1 SEHNR and CDR2 FQNEAQ (reference sequence). The CDR3, as DNA: TGTGCCAGCAGCTCTTACCCGCGGGGCGGCGAGCAGTACTTC. This encodes CASSSYPRGGEQYF.

This chain links TRBV6-1 with TRBJ2-5, with TRBD2 matching over 13 bases. Germline CDR1 reads MNHNS; CDR2 reads SASEGT. The CDR3 is made up of 15 amino acids. The junction had 5 bases not matched to a gene; V was cut back by 6 bases and J by 4 bases. The CDR3 sequence is CASRLLAGGGETQYF. CDR3 nucleotides: TGTGCCAGCAGGTTACTAGCGGGAGGGGGAGAGACCCAGTACTTC.

The chain uses TRBV9 and TRBJ2-2, with 11 positions matching TRBD2. Losses at the gene ends were 4 bases for V and 7 bases for J; bases not matched to a gene: 9. The CDR3 runs to 16 residues. CDR1 is SGDLS and CDR2 is YYNGEE in the germline V gene. The CDR3 nucleotides are TGTGCCAGCAGCCCCCGGACTAGCGGGTATATCGGGGAGCTGTTTTTT. It translates to CASSPRTSGYIGELFF.

About this clone itself: This specimen includes other DNA sequences encoding the same CDR3. This chain uses TRBV6-5 with TRBJ1-1, with a weak D call TRBD1 (6 bases). Looked up from germline, CDR1 is MNHEY and CDR2 is SVGAGI. V was cut by 0 bases and J by 2 bases, with 10 bases left in between. The CDR3 is 15 residues long. The chain's CDR3 is CASSYSGGRNTEAFF. CDR3 nucleotide sequence: TGTGCCAGCAGTTACTCGGGGGGCAGAAACACTGAAGCTTTCTTT.